Shown below are 5 T cell receptor beta chains from a single sample sequenced in a study of neurological immune-mediated disorders. TCRdb re-called the 5' RACE reads with MiXCR, one entry per CDR3 protein. The sample includes about 53,000 distinct CDR3 sequences, 3% to 4% of them seen just once. Sequenced material: PBMCs. These receptors were collected from a woman aged 25 to 39 with multiple sclerosis.

This clonotype appeared many times. J is TRBJ1-5 and V is TRBV27; TRBD1 agrees at 7 bases. V shed 6 bases, J shed 4 bases, and the junction held 6 bases outside the gene matches. The CDR3 extends over 14 amino acids. Looked up from germline, CDR1 is MNHEY and CDR2 is SMNVEV (reference sequence). CDR3 in amino acids: CASSHRGQNQPQHF. The DNA for the CDR3 is TGTGCCAGCAGCCACAGGGGTCAAAATCAGCCCCAGCATTTT.

The genes are TRBV5-1 and TRBJ2-5; D possibly corresponds to TRBD1 (6 bases). This CDR3 has 14 amino acids. The germline gives CDR1 SGHRS, CDR2 YFSETQ. V was cut by 0 bases and J by 5 bases, with 11 bases left in between. The CDR3 protein is CASSLVAGVETQYF. The CDR3 coding sequence is TGCGCCAGCAGCTTGGTTGCAGGGGTGGAGACCCAGTACTTC.

This clonotype was found many times. The chain recombines TRBV20-1 with TRBJ2-1; TRBD1 or TRBD2 may be the D gene (8 bases each). V lost 0 bases and J lost 0, with 27 bases in between. The germline V gene encodes CDR1 DFQATT and CDR2 SNEGSKA (reference sequence). The CDR3 sequence is 21 residues long. The CDR3 loop reads CSARDPWQGAGGRSSYNEQFF. As DNA, the CDR3 is TGCAGTGCTAGAGATCCTTGGCAGGGGGCTGGCGGGAGGAGCTCCTACAATGAGCAGTTCTTC.

This clonotype was observed at least ten times. The gene calls are TRBV10-3 and TRBJ1-2, with TRBD1 identical over 7 bases. V shed 3 bases and J 4 bases; nucleotides not matched to a gene: 14. The CDR3 runs 17 residues. The germline CDR1 and CDR2 sequences are ENHRY and SYGVKD. The CDR3 DNA sequence: TGTGCCATCAGTGAAGATGCGGGGGCAGGGGGAGGCTATGGCTACACCTTC. Residues: CAISEDAGAGGGYGYTF.

The sample holds many counts of this clonotype. The chain recombines TRBV29-1 with TRBJ1-1; D is unresolved. CDR1 is SQVTM, CDR2 ANQGSEA, per germline. Trimming shortened V by 7 bases and J by 5 bases, and 14 bases separated the two germline ends. CDR3 length: 12 residues. The CDR3: CSGAGVSTEAFF. Here the CDR3 DNA reads TGCAGCGGCGCGGGAGTGAGTACTGAAGCTTTCTTT.